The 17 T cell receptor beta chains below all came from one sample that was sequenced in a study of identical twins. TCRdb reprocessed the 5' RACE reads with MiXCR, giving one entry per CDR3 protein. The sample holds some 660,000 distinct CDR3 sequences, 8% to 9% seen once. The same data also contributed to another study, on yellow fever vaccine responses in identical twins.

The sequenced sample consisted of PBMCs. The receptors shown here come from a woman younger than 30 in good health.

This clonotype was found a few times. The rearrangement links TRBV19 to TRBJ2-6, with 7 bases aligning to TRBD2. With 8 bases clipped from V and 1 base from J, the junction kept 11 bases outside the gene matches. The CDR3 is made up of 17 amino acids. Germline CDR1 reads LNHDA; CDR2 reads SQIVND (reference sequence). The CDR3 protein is CASALGQGLSGANVLTF. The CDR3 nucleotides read TGTGCCAGTGCACTGGGGCAGGGACTATCTGGGGCCAACGTCCTGACTTTC.

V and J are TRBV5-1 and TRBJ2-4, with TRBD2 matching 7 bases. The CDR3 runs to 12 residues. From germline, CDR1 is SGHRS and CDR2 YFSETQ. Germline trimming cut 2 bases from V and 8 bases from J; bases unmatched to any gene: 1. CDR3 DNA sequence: TGCGCCAGCAGCTTCGCGGGGGACATTCAGTACTTC. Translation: CASSFAGDIQYF.

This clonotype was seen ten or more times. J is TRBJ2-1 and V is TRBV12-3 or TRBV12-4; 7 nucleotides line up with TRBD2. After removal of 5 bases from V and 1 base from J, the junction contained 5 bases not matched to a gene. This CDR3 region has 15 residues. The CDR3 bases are TGTGCCAGCAGTCCCAAAGCGGGATCCTACAATGAGCAGTTCTTC. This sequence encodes CASSPKAGSYNEQFF.

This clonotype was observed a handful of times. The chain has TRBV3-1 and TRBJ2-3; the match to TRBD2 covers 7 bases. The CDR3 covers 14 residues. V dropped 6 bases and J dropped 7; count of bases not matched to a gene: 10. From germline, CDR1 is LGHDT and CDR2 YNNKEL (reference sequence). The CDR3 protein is CASSQTQREYTQYF. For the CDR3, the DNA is TGTGCCAGCAGTCAGACGCAGCGGGAATATACGCAGTATTTT.

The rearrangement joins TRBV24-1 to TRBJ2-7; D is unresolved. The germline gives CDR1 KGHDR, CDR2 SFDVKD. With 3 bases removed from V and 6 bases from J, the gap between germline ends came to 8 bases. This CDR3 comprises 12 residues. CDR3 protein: CATSDPNREQYF. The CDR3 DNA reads TGTGCCACCAGTGATCCCAACCGCGAGCAGTACTTC.

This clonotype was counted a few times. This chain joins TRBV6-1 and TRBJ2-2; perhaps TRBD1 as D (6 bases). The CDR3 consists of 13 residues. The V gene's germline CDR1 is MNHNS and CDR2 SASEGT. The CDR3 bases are TGTGCATGCCGGGACACATACACCGGGGAGCTGTTTTTT. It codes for CACRDTYTGELFF.

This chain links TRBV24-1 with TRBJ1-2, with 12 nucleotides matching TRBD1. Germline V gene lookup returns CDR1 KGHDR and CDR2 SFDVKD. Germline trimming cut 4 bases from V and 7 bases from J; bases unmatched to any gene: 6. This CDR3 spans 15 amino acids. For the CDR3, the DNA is TGTGCCACCAGTGACCCGGGACAGGGGGCGAGTGGCTACACCTTC. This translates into CATSDPGQGASGYTF.

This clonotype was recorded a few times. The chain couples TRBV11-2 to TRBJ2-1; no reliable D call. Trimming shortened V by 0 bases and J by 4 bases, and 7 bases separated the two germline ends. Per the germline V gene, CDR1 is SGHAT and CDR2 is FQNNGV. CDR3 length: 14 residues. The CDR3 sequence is CASSLEAGYNEQFF. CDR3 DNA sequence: TGTGCCAGCAGCTTAGAGGCAGGATACAATGAGCAGTTCTTC.

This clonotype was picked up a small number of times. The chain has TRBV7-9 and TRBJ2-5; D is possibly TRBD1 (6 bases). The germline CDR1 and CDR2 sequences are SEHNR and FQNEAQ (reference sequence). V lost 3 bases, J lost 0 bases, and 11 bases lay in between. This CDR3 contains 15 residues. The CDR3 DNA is TGTGCCAGCAGCTTGGAAAGGGGGTACCAAGAGACCCAGTACTTC. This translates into CASSLERGYQETQYF. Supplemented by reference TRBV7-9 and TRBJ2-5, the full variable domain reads DTGVSQNPRHKITKRGQNVTFRCDPISEHNRLYWYRQTLGQGPEFLTYFQNEAQLEKSRLLSDRFSAERPKGSFSTLEIQRTEQGDSAMYLCASSLERGYQETQYFGPGTRLLVL.

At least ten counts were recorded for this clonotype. The CDR3: CSARRGGDTEAFF. In DNA, the CDR3 is TGCAGCGCCCGCAGGGGAGGGGACACTGAAGCTTTCTTT. V gene TRBV29-1 combines with J gene TRBJ1-1; the D gene is possibly TRBD1 (6 bases). V was shortened by 7 bases and J by 3 bases, with 15 bases between the two germline ends. This CDR3 is built from 13 residues. Germline V lookup: CDR1 SQVTM, CDR2 ANQGSEA.

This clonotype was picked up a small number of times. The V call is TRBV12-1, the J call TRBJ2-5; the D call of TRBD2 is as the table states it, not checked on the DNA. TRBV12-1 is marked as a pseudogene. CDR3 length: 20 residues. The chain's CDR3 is CASSSPFVAGGPGIQETQYF. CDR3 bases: TGTGCCAGCAGCTCCCCTTTTGTTGCGGGAGGGCCTGGAATCCAAGAGACCCAGTACTTC.

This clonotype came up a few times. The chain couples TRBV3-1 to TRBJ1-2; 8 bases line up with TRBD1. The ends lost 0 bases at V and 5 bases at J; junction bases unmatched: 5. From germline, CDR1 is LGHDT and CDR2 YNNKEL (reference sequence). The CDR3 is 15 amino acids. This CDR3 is CASSQDYRTGYGYTF. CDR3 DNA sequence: TGTGCCAGCAGCCAAGATTACCGGACAGGGTATGGCTACACCTTC.

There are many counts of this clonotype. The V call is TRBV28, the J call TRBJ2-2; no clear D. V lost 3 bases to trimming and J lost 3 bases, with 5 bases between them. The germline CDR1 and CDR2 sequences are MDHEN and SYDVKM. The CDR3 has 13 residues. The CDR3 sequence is CASSFIHTGELFF. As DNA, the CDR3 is TGTGCCAGCAGTTTTATCCACACCGGGGAGCTGTTTTTT.

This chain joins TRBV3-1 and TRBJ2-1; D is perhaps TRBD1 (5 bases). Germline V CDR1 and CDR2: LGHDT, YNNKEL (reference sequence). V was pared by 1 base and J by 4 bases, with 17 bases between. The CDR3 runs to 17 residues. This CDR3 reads CASSQALLKDMYNEQFF. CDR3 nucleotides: TGTGCCAGCAGCCAAGCTCTTTTAAAGGACATGTACAATGAGCAGTTCTTC.

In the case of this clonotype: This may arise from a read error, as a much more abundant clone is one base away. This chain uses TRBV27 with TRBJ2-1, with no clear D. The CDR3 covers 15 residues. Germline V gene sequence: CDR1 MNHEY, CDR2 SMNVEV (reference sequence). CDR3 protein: CASSLTAPFYSEQFF. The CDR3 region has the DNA TGTGCCAGCAGTCTAACAGCCCCCTTCTACAGTGAGCAGTTCTTC.

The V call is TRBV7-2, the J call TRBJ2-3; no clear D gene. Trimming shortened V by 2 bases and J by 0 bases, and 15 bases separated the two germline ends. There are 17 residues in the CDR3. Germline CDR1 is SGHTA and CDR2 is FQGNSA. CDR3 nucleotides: TGTGCCAGCAGCTTACTCCCTGGCGACCGAAGCACAGATACGCAGTATTTT. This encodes CASSLLPGDRSTDTQYF. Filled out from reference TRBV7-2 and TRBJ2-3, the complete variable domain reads GAGVSQSPSNKVTEKGKDVELRCDPISGHTALYWYRQSLGQGLEFLIYFQGNSAPDKSGLPSDRFSAERTGGSVSTLTIQRTQQEDSAVYLCASSLLPGDRSTDTQYFGPGTRLTVL.

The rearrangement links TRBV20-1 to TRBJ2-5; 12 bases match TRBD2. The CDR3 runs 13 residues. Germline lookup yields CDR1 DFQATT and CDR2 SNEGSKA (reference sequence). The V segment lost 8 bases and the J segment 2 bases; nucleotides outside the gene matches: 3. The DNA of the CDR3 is TGCAGTTGGACTAGCGGGACTCAAGAGACCCAGTACTTC. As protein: CSWTSGTQETQYF.